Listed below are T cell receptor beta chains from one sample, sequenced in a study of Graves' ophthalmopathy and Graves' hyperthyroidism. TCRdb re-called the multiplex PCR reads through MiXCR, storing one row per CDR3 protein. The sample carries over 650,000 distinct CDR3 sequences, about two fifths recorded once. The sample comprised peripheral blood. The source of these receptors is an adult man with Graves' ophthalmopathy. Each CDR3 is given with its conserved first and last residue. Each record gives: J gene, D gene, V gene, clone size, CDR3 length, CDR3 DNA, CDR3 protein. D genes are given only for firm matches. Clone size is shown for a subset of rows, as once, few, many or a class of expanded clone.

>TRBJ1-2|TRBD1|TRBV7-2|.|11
TGTGCCAGCAGCTTAGGGGACAGGGTGCTCTTC
CASSLGDRVLF
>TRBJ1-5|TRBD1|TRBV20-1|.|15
TGCAGTGCTAGAGACGCTGGACAGGTTGATGAGCCCCAGCATTTT
CSARDAGQVDEPQHF
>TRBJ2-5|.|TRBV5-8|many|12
TGTGCCACCCGGGGGATCGGGGAGACCCAGTACTTC
CATRGIGETQYF
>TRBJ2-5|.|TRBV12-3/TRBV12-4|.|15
TGTGCCAGCAGTTTCCGGATTCCAGGGGGGGAGACCCAGTACTTC
CASSFRIPGGETQYF
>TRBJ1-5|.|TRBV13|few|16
TGTGCCAGCAGGCGCTTTGGGAGGAATAGCAATCAGCCCCAGCATTTT
CASRRFGRNSNQPQHF
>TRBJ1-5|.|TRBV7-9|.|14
TGTGCCAGCAGCCAGGGTGAGAGCAATCAGCCCCAGCATTTT
CASSQGESNQPQHF
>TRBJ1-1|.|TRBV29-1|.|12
TGCAGCGTGAAGACGGAGTACACTGAAGCTTTCTTT
CSVKTEYTEAFF
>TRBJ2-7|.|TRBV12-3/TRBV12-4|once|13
TGTGCCAGCAGTTACCTCCAATCCTACGAGCAGTACTTC
CASSYLQSYEQYF
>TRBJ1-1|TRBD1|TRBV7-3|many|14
TGTGCCAGCAGCGCGCGACAGGGTAACACTGAAGCTTTCTTT
CASSARQGNTEAFF
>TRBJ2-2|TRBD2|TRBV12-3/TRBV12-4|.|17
TGTGCCAGCAGTGTAGGAGGAGCGGGAGCCCAAACCGGGGAGCTGTTTTTT
CASSVGGAGAQTGELFF
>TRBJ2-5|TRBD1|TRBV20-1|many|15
TGCAGTGCTGCCCAATGGACAGGGCCAAGAGAGACCCAGTACTTC
CSAAQWTGPRETQYF
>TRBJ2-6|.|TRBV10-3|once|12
TGTGCCCTCTTAACTGGAGCCAACGTCCTGACTTTC
CALLTGANVLTF
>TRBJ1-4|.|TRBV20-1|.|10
TGCAGTGCCCGTCGGGAAAAACTGTTTTTT
CSARREKLFF
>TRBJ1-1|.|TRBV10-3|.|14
TGTGCCAGCAGTTACTCGATTGTGTGGACTGAAGCTTTCTTT
CASSYSIVWTEAFF
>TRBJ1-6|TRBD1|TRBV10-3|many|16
TGTGCCATCAGTGGTCAGGGGGTAATTAATAATTCACCCCTCCACTTT
CAISGQGVINNSPLHF
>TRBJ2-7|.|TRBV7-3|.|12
TGTGCCAGCAGCTCCTGGTCCTTCGAGCAGTACTTC
CASSSWSFEQYF
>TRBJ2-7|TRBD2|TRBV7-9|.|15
TGCGCCAGCAGCCAAGAGACCCTAGCGGGGGGCGAGCAGTACTTC
CASSQETLAGGEQYF
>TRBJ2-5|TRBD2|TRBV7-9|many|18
TGTGCCAGCAGCTTAGCAGACGTAGCGGGAGAGCTCCAAGAGACCCAGTACTTC
CASSLADVAGELQETQYF
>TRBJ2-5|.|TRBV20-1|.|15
TGCAGTGCTAGAGATGGAACAGTCCACCAAGAGACCCAGTACTTC
CSARDGTVHQETQYF
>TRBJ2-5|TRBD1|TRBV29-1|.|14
TGCAGCTCCGACTCCGGGACAGAGAGGGAGACCCAGTACTTC
CSSDSGTERETQYF
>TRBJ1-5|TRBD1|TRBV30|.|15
TGTGCCTGGAGTCGGACGGGACAGAACAATCAGCCCCAGCATTTT
CAWSRTGQNNQPQHF
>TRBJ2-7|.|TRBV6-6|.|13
TGTGCCAGCAGTTACTCATTTGGTCAAGAGCAGTACTTC
CASSYSFGQEQYF
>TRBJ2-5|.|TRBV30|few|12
TGTGCCTGGATGGACATAGAAGAGACCCAGTACTTC
CAWMDIEETQYF
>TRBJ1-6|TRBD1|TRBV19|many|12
TGTGCCGCCGGACAGGGGAATTCACCCCTCCACTTT
CAAGQGNSPLHF
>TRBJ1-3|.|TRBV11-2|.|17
TGTGCCAGCAGCCAAGACGCGGCAGGGAGCTCTGGAAACACCATATATTTT
CASSQDAAGSSGNTIYF
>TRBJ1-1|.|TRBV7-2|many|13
TGTGCCAGCACCCTTGGACAACTCACTGAAGCTTTCTTT
CASTLGQLTEAFF
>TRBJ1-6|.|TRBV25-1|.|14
TGTGCCTGGACTTCAGGGGTCCTGAATTCACCCCTCCACTTT
CAWTSGVLNSPLHF
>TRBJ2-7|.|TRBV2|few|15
TGTGCCAGCAGTGAAGTAGTGGGAGGGGGCTACGAGCAGTACTTC
CASSEVVGGGYEQYF
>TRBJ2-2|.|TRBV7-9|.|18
TGCGCCAGCAGCCAAGGTCCGTTTACTTACGCGAACACCGGGGAGCTGTTTTTT
CASSQGPFTYANTGELFF
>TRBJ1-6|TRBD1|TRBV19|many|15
TGTGCCAGTAACATACAGGGGAGTAAGAATTCACCCCTCCACTTT
CASNIQGSKNSPLHF
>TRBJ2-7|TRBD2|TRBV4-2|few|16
TGTGCCAGCAGCCAAGACAGCGAGGAGCGGGGCTACGAGCAGTACTTC
CASSQDSEERGYEQYF
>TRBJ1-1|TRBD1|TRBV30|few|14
TGTGCCTGGAGTGCAGGGGGCTGGAACACTGAAGCTTTCTTT
CAWSAGGWNTEAFF
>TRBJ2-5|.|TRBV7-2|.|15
TGTGCCAGCAGCCAAGGGACAACCTACCGGGAGACCCAGTACTTC
CASSQGTTYRETQYF
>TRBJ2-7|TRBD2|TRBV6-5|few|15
TGTGCCAGCAGTTCCGTAGCGGGGGGTACCTACGAGCAGTACTTC
CASSSVAGGTYEQYF
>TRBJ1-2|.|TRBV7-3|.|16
TGTGCCAGCAGCTTTGGGCTCGGTGGGGGGCTTTCTGGCTACACCTTC
CASSFGLGGGLSGYTF
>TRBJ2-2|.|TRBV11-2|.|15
TGTGCCAGCAGCTTAAGGGAGTCGAACACCGGGGAGCTGTTTTTT
CASSLRESNTGELFF
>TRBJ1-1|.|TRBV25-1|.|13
TGTGCCAGCAGGGGCGTTGGGAACACTGAAGCTTTCTTT
CASRGVGNTEAFF
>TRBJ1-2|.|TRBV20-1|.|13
TGCAGTGCTAAACACTTCACAAACTATGGCTACACCTTC
CSAKHFTNYGYTF
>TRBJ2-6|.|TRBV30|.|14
TGTGCCTGGAGTGAGGGGTCTGGGGCCAACGTCCTGACTTTC
CAWSEGSGANVLTF
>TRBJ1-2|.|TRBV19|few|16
TGTGCCAGTAGTGCGGTCAGGGGAGGCGTTGTCTATGGCTACACCTTC
CASSAVRGGVVYGYTF
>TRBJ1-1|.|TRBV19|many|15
TGTGCCAGTAGTATAAATGGGGTAGGAGGCACTGAAGCTTTCTTT
CASSINGVGGTEAFF
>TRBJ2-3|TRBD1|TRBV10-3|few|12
TGTGCCATCAGTCCAGGGGGAGATACGCAGTATTTT
CAISPGGDTQYF
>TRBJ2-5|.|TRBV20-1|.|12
TGCAGTGCTAGGAGGACTAAAGAGACCCAGGACTTC
CSARRTKETQDF
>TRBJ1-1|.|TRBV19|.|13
TGTGCCTGTAGTATTGATAAGGCTGGTGAAGCTTTCTTT
CACSIDKAGEAFF
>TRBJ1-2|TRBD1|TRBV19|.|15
TGTGCCAGTAGTATAGAAGGGACAGGGGACTATGGCTACACCTTC
CASSIEGTGDYGYTF
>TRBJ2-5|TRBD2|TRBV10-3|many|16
TGTGCCATCAGTCCCGGGACTAGCGGGGTAACGGAGACCCAGTACTTC
CAISPGTSGVTETQYF
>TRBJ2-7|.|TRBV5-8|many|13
TGTGCCAGCAGCTTGATGGGGTCCTACGAGCAGTACTTC
CASSLMGSYEQYF
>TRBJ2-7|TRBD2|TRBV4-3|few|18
TGCGCCAGCAGCCAAGAGACTAGCGGGGATCGTGTCCTCTACGAGCAGTACTTC
CASSQETSGDRVLYEQYF
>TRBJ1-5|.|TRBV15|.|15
TGTGCCACCAGCAGTTACGACAGGTCCTATCAGCCCCAGCATTTT
CATSSYDRSYQPQHF
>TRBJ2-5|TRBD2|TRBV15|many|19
TGTGCCACCAGCAGAGATGGTCTAGCGGGAGGGCCGGGTACTGAGACCCAGTACTTC
CATSRDGLAGGPGTETQYF
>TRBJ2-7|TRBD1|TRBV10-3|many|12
TGTGCCATTGGACAGGGGGCCTACGAGCAGTACTTC
CAIGQGAYEQYF